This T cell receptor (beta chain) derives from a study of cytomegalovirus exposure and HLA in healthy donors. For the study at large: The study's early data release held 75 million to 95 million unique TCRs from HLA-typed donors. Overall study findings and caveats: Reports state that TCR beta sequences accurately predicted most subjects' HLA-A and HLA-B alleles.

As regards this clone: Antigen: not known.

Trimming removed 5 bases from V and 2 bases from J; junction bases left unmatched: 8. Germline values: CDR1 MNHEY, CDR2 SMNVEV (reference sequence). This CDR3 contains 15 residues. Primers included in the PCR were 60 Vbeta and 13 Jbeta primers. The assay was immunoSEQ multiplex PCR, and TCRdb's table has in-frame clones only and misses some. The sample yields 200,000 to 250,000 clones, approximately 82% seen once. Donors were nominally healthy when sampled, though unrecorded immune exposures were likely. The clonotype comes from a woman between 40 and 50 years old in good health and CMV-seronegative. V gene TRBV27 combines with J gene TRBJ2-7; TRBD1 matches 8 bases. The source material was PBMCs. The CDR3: CASSTGTGWTYEQYF. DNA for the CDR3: TGTGCCAGCAGTACTGGGACAGGCTGGACCTACGAGCAGTACTTC.